Reported below is one T cell receptor beta chain. What it recognizes is unknown. These data belong to a study of cytomegalovirus exposure and HLA in healthy donors. Study-wide results and limits: The HLA-A and HLA-B alleles of most subjects were reportedly predicted accurately from TCR beta sequences. High specificity and sensitivity for cytomegalovirus status were reported for the classifier. It was in a later analysis that TCR association rates were seen to vary by HLA locus, highest for DRB1 and lowest for HLA-C.

The CDR3 length is 13 residues. The V end was cut by 6 bases, the J end by 3 bases, with 11 bases between. The germline V gene encodes CDR1 WSHSY and CDR2 SAAADI. Each of the donors was a healthy bone marrow donor. PCR used 60 Vbeta primers and 13 Jbeta primers. Here immunoSEQ multiplex PCR was the method, and the copy in TCRdb shows in-frame clones only, minus some. The top ten hold 8.5% to 12% of the sample, which has roughly 150,000 clones, about three quarters seen once. The sequenced sample consisted of PBMCs. This chain joins TRBV10-2 and TRBJ1-1; D is perhaps TRBD1 (6 bases). This clonotype was obtained from a man younger than 45 in good health and CMV-seropositive. CDR3 nucleotide sequence: TGCGCCAGCAGGACCGGGACACACACTGAAGCTTTCTTT. Amino acid sequence: CASRTGTHTEAFF.